This T cell receptor (beta chain) was recorded in a study of T cells in Graves' hyperthyroidism and ophthalmopathy. Amplified TCR beta CDR3 regions derived from RNA transcripts. Researchers ran a first-round RT-PCR on the TCR CDR3 using the HTBI primer set. One entry per CDR3 protein results from TCRdb running MiXCR on the multiplex PCR reads. The repertoire holds about 99,000 distinct CDR3 sequences, with roughly 44% as singletons. The PBMCs were sourced from fresh peripheral blood (about 10 ml). The CDR3 spans 15 residues. CDR1 is MNHNY, CDR2 SVGAGI, per germline (reference sequence). V was clipped by 6 bases and J by 5 bases; unmatched bases: 11. Comment on this clonotype: No antigen is known for it. Just one base apart from a much larger clone, this may be a read error. Without the conserved terminal phenylalanine or tryptophan, this CDR3 likely stems from a read error.

Overall study findings and caveats: Appearing also in blood were most of the thyroid clonotypes expanded above 0.001.

The chain is built from TRBV6-6 and TRBJ2-3; 7 bases are a match to TRBD1. The sample was blood. The receptor was isolated from a man aged 35 to 55 with Graves' hyperthyroidism. The CDR3 reads CASSERPDRVDTQYC. The CDR3 DNA reads as TGTGCCAGCAGCGAAAGACCAGACAGGGTAGATACGCAGTATTGT.